This TCR beta chain derives from a study of Graves' ophthalmopathy and Graves' hyperthyroidism. Study-wide results and caveats: Most expanded clonotypes in thyroid above 0.001 frequency also showed up in blood.

The V end lost 2 bases, the J end lost 0 bases, and 5 bases lay between the germline ends. The CDR3 has 14 residues. As the template, RNA transcripts were used to amplify TCR beta CDR3 regions. Scientists carried out first-round RT-PCR using HTBI primers and then a second-round multiplex PCR. TCRdb fed the multiplex PCR reads into MiXCR, producing one record per CDR3 protein. Of 150,000 to 200,000 distinct CDR3 sequences in the sample, approximately 40% were seen once. This clonotype occurred once. The antigen remains unidentified. Sample: peripheral blood. The V call is TRBV12-3 or TRBV12-4, the J call TRBJ1-3, with D uncertain. This receptor was identified in a man aged 30 to 39 with Graves' ophthalmopathy. The CDR3 reads CASSLLISGNTIYF. DNA of the CDR3: TGTGCCAGCAGTTTACTGATCTCTGGAAACACCATATATTTT.